These 24 T cell receptor beta chains share one sample of origin, sequenced in a study of glioma-infiltrating T cells after dendritic cell vaccination. TCRdb's table, derived via immunoSEQ multiplex PCR, lists solely in-frame clones and lacks some. This table has tens of thousands of clones, under 85% appearing once. The time point was: after dendritic cell vaccination, including at tumor progression/relapse. Sequences were derived from blood, sampled after dendritic cell vaccination. The source is a human donor with glioblastoma.

The chain carries TRBV23-1 and TRBJ1-2; 8 bases are shared with TRBD1. TRBV23-1 is identified as an open reading frame with a role that is uncertain. CDR3 size: 14 residues. The V segment lost 3 bases and the J segment 9 bases; nucleotides outside the gene matches: 9. CDR3 loop: CASSHPRDRTCYTF. DNA for the CDR3: TGCGCCAGCAGTCACCCCCGGGACAGGACTTGCTACACCTTC.

This sequence joins TRBV7-9 and TRBJ2-5, with TRBD2 as a possible D gene (5 bases). The CDR3 has 14 amino acids. Trimming cost V 5 bases and J 2 bases, with 12 bases left between them. CDR1 is SEHNR, CDR2 FQNEAQ, per germline (reference sequence). The CDR3 DNA follows: TGTGCCAGCAGCCGCCAGACTAAACAAGAGACCCAGTACTTC. Its translation is CASSRQTKQETQYF.

This chain links TRBV6-5 with TRBJ1-1, with 7 bases lining up with TRBD1. V trimming: 7 bases; J trimming: 6 bases; junction bases outside the gene matches: 11. CDR3 length: 14 residues. The germline CDR1 and CDR2 sequences are MNHEY and SVGAGI. CDR3 sequence: CASTQQGTRSEAFF. As DNA, the CDR3 is TGTGCCAGCACCCAACAGGGGACTCGGTCTGAAGCTTTCTTT.

The chain employs TRBV27 and TRBJ1-1; 9 bases fit TRBD1. The J segment lost 4 bases and the V segment lost 8 bases, leaving 11 bases of the junction unmatched. CDR1 is MNHEY, CDR2 SMNVEV, per germline (reference sequence). This CDR3 has 15 amino acids. The CDR3 loop reads CASRRDRESGTEAFF. CDR3 sequence (DNA): TGTGCCAGCCGCCGGGACAGGGAATCGGGCACTGAAGCTTTCTTT.

The chain recombines TRBV29-1 with TRBJ2-1; the match to TRBD1 covers 8 bases. With 2 bases clipped from V and 5 bases from J, the junction kept 8 bases outside the gene matches. CDR3 size: 15 residues. In germline, CDR1 is SQVTM, CDR2 ANQGSEA. The DNA for the CDR3 is TGCAGCGTTGAACGAGGACAGGGCTTAGACAATGAGCAGTTCTTC. Translated, it gives CSVERGQGLDNEQFF.

The chain joins TRBV4-3 to TRBJ1-1; tentatively, D is TRBD1 (5 bases). The CDR3 extends over 14 amino acids. Trimming left V 0 bases short and J 3 bases short, with 8 bases between. In germline, CDR1 is LGHNA, CDR2 YSLEER. CDR3 in amino acids: CASSQDWGDTEAFF. Here the CDR3 DNA reads TGCGCCAGCAGCCAAGATTGGGGGGACACTGAAGCTTTCTTT.

The V and J genes are TRBV21-1 and TRBJ2-1; TRBD2, as called in the table, went unchecked against the DNA. TRBV21-1 is tagged as a pseudogene. The CDR3 is made up of 14 amino acids. As DNA, the CDR3 is TGTGCCAGCAGCAAAAAGGCTAGCGGGGGGGCCAAATTCTTC. Protein: CASSKKASGGAKFF.

The V call is TRBV11-2, the J call TRBJ1-1, with unresolved D. V gave up 6 bases and J gave up 0 bases, with 8 bases separating them. This CDR3 has 13 amino acids. From germline, CDR1 is SGHAT and CDR2 FQNNGV. CDR3 loop: CASSGPVNTEAFF. The DNA for the CDR3 is TGTGCCAGCAGTGGGCCGGTGAACACTGAAGCTTTCTTT.

The chain has TRBV6-5 and TRBJ1-6, with unresolved D. This CDR3 contains 12 residues. Per germline, CDR1 MNHEY and CDR2 SVGAGI. Trimming shortened V by 5 bases and J by 7 bases, and 6 bases separated the two germline ends. CDR3 bases: TGTGCCAGCAGTGAGGGAAATTCACCCCTCCACTTT. Its protein product is CASSEGNSPLHF.

The chain carries TRBV2 and TRBJ2-3; D uncertain. This CDR3 has 12 residues. V lost 2 bases and J lost 6, with 6 bases in between. Germline CDR1 and CDR2: SNHLY and FYNNEI. The CDR3 nucleotides are TGTGCCAGCAGTGAACGCGTGGATACGCAGTATTTT. Translated: CASSERVDTQYF. Complete variable domain (other parts from reference TRBV2 and TRBJ2-3): EPEVTQTPSHQVTQMGQEVILRCVPISNHLYFYWYRQILGQKVEFLVSFYNNEISEKSEIFDDQFSVERPDGSNFTLKIRSTKLEDSAMYFCASSERVDTQYFGPGTRLTVL.

This chain uses TRBV5-4 with TRBJ2-7; weak D call: TRBD2 (6 bases). The ends were cut back, 1 base at V and 7 bases at J, with 18 bases in the middle. Per germline, CDR1 SGHNT and CDR2 YYREEE (reference sequence). This CDR3 comprises 15 residues. CDR3 amino acids: CASSLIQGGPGEQYF. The CDR3 DNA reads as TGTGCCAGCAGCTTGATTCAGGGAGGACCCGGAGAGCAGTACTTC.

This clone was found once. The rearrangement uses TRBV11-2 and TRBJ2-7, with 9 bases identical to TRBD1. Per the germline V gene, CDR1 is SGHAT and CDR2 is FQNNGV. The V segment lost 5 bases and the J segment 6 bases; nucleotides outside the gene matches: 11. The CDR3 is 15 amino acids. The CDR3 DNA reads TGTGCCAGCAGCCCAGCGGACAGGGGAACATCCGAGCAGTACTTC. Its translation is CASSPADRGTSEQYF.

This rearrangement joins TRBV6-1 to TRBJ1-2, with a weak D call TRBD1 (5 bases). Trimming took 6 bases from V and 5 from J, leaving 16 bases between them. Germline V gene sequence: CDR1 MNHNS, CDR2 SASEGT. There are 14 residues in the CDR3. The CDR3 DNA is TGTGCCAGCAGCGAAACCCAGGGAAATTATGGCTACACCTTC. This gives the protein CASSETQGNYGYTF.

The rearrangement links TRBV7-2 to TRBJ1-5; 9 bases agree with TRBD1. Losses at the gene ends were 5 bases for V and 3 bases for J; bases not matched to a gene: 5. The CDR3 loop spans 15 amino acids. Germline loops: CDR1 SGHTA, CDR2 FQGNSA. CDR3 sequence reads: CASSGQGMVNQPQHF. The CDR3 DNA reads as TGTGCCAGCAGCGGACAGGGGATGGTCAATCAGCCCCAGCATTTT.

The J gene is TRBJ1-4, the V gene TRBV7-9; D call uncertain. This CDR3 spans 16 amino acids. The V and J ends lost 2 bases and 6 bases respectively, with 16 bases between them. In germline, CDR1 is SEHNR, CDR2 FQNEAQ (reference sequence). The CDR3 protein is CASSLHEGKGDEKLFF. The CDR3 coding sequence is TGTGCCAGCAGCTTACACGAGGGAAAGGGTGATGAAAAACTGTTTTTT.

Judged by abundance, this clone is medium-sized. V is TRBV6-4 and J is TRBJ2-3, with 10 bases fitting TRBD2. The germline CDR1 and CDR2 sequences are MRHNA and SNTAGT. V lost 3 bases, J lost 8 bases, and 8 bases stayed unmatched. The CDR3 extends over 15 amino acids. The CDR3 sequence is CASSERSGGVTTQYF. CDR3 DNA: TGTGCCAGCAGTGAGCGGAGCGGGGGGGTGACTACGCAGTATTTT.

The chain joins TRBV19 to TRBJ1-1; D not resolved. V was trimmed by 10 bases and J by 5 bases, leaving 14 bases between them. Germline loops: CDR1 LNHDA, CDR2 SQIVND (reference sequence). This CDR3 comprises 12 residues. The CDR3 DNA follows: TGTGCCACGAATGCACGGGGTACTGAAGCTTTCTTT. This sequence encodes CATNARGTEAFF.

V gene TRBV7-9 combines with J gene TRBJ1-6, with no clear D. The germline V gene encodes CDR1 SEHNR and CDR2 FQNEAQ (reference sequence). The CDR3 spans 13 residues. The V gene lost 2 bases and the J gene lost 8 bases, with 7 bases spanning the gap. The CDR3 sequence is CASSLRGDSPLHF. CDR3 DNA: TGTGCCAGCAGCTTACGGGGAGATTCACCCCTCCACTTT.

The rearrangement joins TRBV5-4 to TRBJ1-3; D gene unclear. This CDR3 is 14 amino acids long. Germline values: CDR1 SGHNT, CDR2 YYREEE (reference sequence). With 3 bases removed from V and 0 bases from J, the gap between germline ends came to 7 bases. This CDR3 is CASSSTISGNTIYF. The CDR3 DNA follows: TGTGCCAGCAGCTCTACTATCTCTGGAAACACCATATATTTT.

The V and J genes are TRBV11-2 and TRBJ1-5; D is possibly TRBD1 (5 bases). The CDR3 contains 13 residues. Trimming cost V 3 bases and J 7 bases, with 10 bases left between them. CDR1 SGHAT and CDR2 FQNNGV come from the germline V gene. The CDR3 spells CASSFTEGQPQHF. The DNA of the CDR3 is TGTGCCAGCAGCTTTACGGAGGGGCAGCCCCAGCATTTT. The full variable domain, its missing parts supplied by reference TRBV11-2 and TRBJ1-5, is EAGVAQSPRYKIIEKRQSVAFWCNPISGHATLYWYQQILGQGPKLLIQFQNNGVVDDSQLPKDRFSAERLKGVDSTLKIQPAKLEDSAVYLCASSFTEGQPQHFGDGTRLSIL.

The chain couples TRBV28 to TRBJ1-6; D not certain. The CDR3 extends over 15 amino acids. Germline lookup yields CDR1 MDHEN and CDR2 SYDVKM. Trimming took off 5 bases at V and 3 bases at J, with 11 bases between the two ends. The CDR3 is CASSTSVSYNSPLHF. In nucleotides, the CDR3 is TGTGCCAGCAGTACTAGCGTCAGCTATAATTCACCCCTCCACTTT.

This sequence joins TRBV5-1 and TRBJ2-1, with 8 bases lining up with TRBD1. Unmatched junction bases numbered 15, after V lost 4 bases and J lost 6 bases. CDR3 length: 17 residues. Per the germline V gene, CDR1 is SGHRS and CDR2 is YFSETQ. DNA for the CDR3: TGCGCCAGCAGCATCCGTCCCGGGACAGGAGGGGTCAATGAGCAGTTCTTC. Translation: CASSIRPGTGGVNEQFF. Full variable domain (missing parts from reference TRBV5-1 and TRBJ2-1): KAGVTQTPRYLIKTRGQQVTLSCSPISGHRSVSWYQQTPGQGLQFLFEYFSETQRNKGNFPGRFSGRQFSNSRSEMNVSTLELGDSALYLCASSIRPGTGGVNEQFFGPGTRLTVL.

This rearrangement joins TRBV15 to TRBJ1-5; 9 nucleotides line up with TRBD1. CDR1 and CDR2 (germline): LNHNV, YYDKDF (reference sequence). Trimming cost V 0 bases and J 7 bases; bases outside gene matches: 7. The CDR3 is made up of 16 amino acids. The CDR3 protein is CATSRDSGQGLQPQHF. The CDR3 bases are TGTGCCACCAGCAGAGATTCAGGACAGGGGTTACAGCCCCAGCATTTT.

The chain recombines TRBV6-1 with TRBJ2-4, with D perhaps matching TRBD2 (8 bases). The V gene lost 8 bases and the J gene lost 5 bases, with 16 bases spanning the gap. CDR1 MNHNS and CDR2 SASEGT come from the germline V gene. The CDR3 totals 14 residues. The CDR3 DNA reads TGTGCCAGCTCGGGAGGGGGCAAGGAAAACATTCAGTACTTC. This codes for CASSGGGKENIQYF.